The present T cell receptor (beta chain) was sequenced within a study of beta chain features in type 1 diabetes (dated by TCRdb to 2016 to 2019). Concerning the study at large: No differences in mean age, gender distribution, total cell number or subset yield were found between patients and healthy donors. A total of approximately 110,000,000 sorted cells were examined across all samples, and a strong correlation was observed between cell number per subset and RNA yield. The study compared TCRB repertoires of sorted circulating CD4+ T cell subsets between recently diagnosed type 1 diabetes patients and matched healthy donors. Regulatory and stem cell-like memory subsets were obtained from only 8 patients and roughly eight healthy donors, while naive and central memory subsets were obtained from all 30 or so donors.

The entire amount of isolated RNA was reverse transcribed using the High Capacity cDNA Reverse Transcription Kit, so the sequenced TCRB transcripts were expressed ones. Deep immunoSEQ sequencing was applied to naive, central memory and regulatory T cell samples, giving an average of about 3.8 million total reads per sample. Sorted cells were lysed in RLT buffer, and RNA was extracted using DNase-treated RNeasy Micro or Mini kits according to cell number. To prevent cross-contamination, each cell subset was processed individually, whereas patient and healthy donor samples were processed jointly. The immunoSEQ multiplex PCR was used to amplify TCRB sequences from cDNA, generating 87-bp fragments that spanned the CDR3 region. The amplicons were sequenced using the Illumina HiSeq platform. In the paper's pipeline: PCR bias was corrected computationally using synthetic template baselines, and reads within Hamming distance 2 were collapsed, with unmergeable singletons discarded. Reads were aligned against IMGT to assign V, D and J genes, CDR3 length and insertions or deletions at six rearrangement sites. Within each subset, clonotype counts were normalized to sorted cell number, after which true diversity and Gini coefficients were computed with the tcR R package. Repertoire sharing was quantified using the overlap coefficient calculated on TCRB nucleotide sequences. Out-of-frame TCRB sequences from naive cells were analyzed as a proxy for the pre-selection repertoire. Held by TCRdb, this immuneACCESS table contains in-frame sequences only and omits some clones. Under half of the omission traces to an unresolved V gene where checked; the cause of the rest is unknown. That table supplies the V and J calls and clone size; D and trimming were determined from the DNA. The sample table lists a few hundred thousand clones, 10% to 15% of them with a count of one. The ten largest make up about 0.01% of the sample.

The study at large found these results: A moderate but significant shortening of TCRB CDR3 length was observed in type 1 diabetes patients in all four CD4+ subsets. Naive, central memory and regulatory TCRB repertoires appeared more similar among patients than among healthy donors. Because cDNA was sequenced instead of genomic DNA, activated cells with high expression could be over-represented, although the groups did not differ in activation or CD3 levels. Fewer insertions and more nucleotide deletions at VDJ recombination sites were observed in patients with type 1 diabetes, implying thymic rearrangement abnormalities. Because small numbers of individuals were included in the HLA sub-analyses, any influence of HLA type on TCRB rearrangement was left unresolved. Shorter templates might have been favored by PCR, but patient and control samples were amplified and corrected together, so both groups would have been affected equally by any skew.

Each donor gave one peripheral blood draw, about 100 mL on average, collected into heparinised tubes. Using a panel that included CD45RO, CCR7, CD25, CD127, CD95 and CD27, naive, central memory, regulatory and stem cell-like memory CD4+ T cells were sorted on a BD FACSAria II. Every sorted population had a purity above 95%. PBMCs were separated immediately by Lymphoprep density gradient centrifugation and were stained directly, without being cultured. So that batch effects would be minimized, each experiment stained and sorted samples in pairs, pairing one healthy donor with one patient. On this clone: Its binding antigen is unknown. Within one base of it there is no much larger clone, and no base qualities were kept.

The junction shows trimming of 5 bases on V and 2 bases on J, and the gene matches do not reach 2 bases of it. Including the terminal cysteine and phenylalanine, the CDR3 comprises 13 residues. Only the CDR3 DNA is retained, 39 bases long and in frame from the first base. Sequences SGHTA (CDR1) and FQGNSA (CDR2) are obtained from the germline V gene. The TCR comes from a woman between 18 and 30 years old with type 1 diabetes. Sequencing input: naive CD4+ T cells from blood. The cell subset or site label, as the study defines it: true naive CD4+ T cells. Recombination connected TRBV7-2 to TRBJ2-5, and 7 junction bases match TRBD2. This receptor has the CDR3 CASSTGLQETQYF. In nucleotide form, the sequence is TGTGCCAGCAGCACGGGACTACAAGAGACCCAGTACTTC.